Detailed here is one T cell receptor beta chain. The antigen remains unidentified. CDR1 is MNHEY and CDR2 is SVGAGI in the germline V gene. The CDR3 is 14 amino acids. Trimming cost V 6 bases and J 0 bases, with 11 bases left between them. This record belongs to a study of cytomegalovirus exposure and HLA in healthy donors. On the study more broadly: Some 85 million unique TCRs, all from HLA-typed donors, were included in an early release of the data. Whole-study results and caveats: V segments that were indistinguishable, TRBV6-2 and TRBV6-3 among them, were omitted from analysis. In a later analysis, an Asian-associated ancestry cluster reportedly showed fewer N-insertions than the approximately 640-donor mean. Highly shared sequence variants in one cluster were likely a sequencing artifact.

Amplification used 60 Vbeta primers and 13 Jbeta primers. Sequencing was performed with immunoSEQ multiplex PCR; in TCRdb, only in-frame clones are kept and a portion is missing. The profile shows about 140,000 clones, 65% to 85% of them singletons. The rearrangement joins TRBV6-5 to TRBJ1-1; D gene uncertain. The sequencing sample was made of PBMCs. The source of this sequence is a man between 18 and 35 years old in good health and CMV-seronegative. CDR3 residues: CASSPTVLNTEAFF. The CDR3 bases are TGTGCCAGCAGCCCCACTGTTCTGAACACTGAAGCTTTCTTT.